Listed below are T cell receptor beta chains from one sample, sequenced in a study of T cell responses to AZD1222 COVID-19 vaccine. Data came from immunoSEQ multiplex PCR; TCRdb stores just in-frame clones and leaves some out. The sample lists around 100,000 clones, roughly 89% occurring once. The material sequenced was peripheral blood, taken on day 0 of AZD1222 vaccination. These receptors were obtained from an adult in good health. The CDR3 runs from the conserved cysteine through the conserved F or W. Fields, in order: D gene, J gene, CDR3 length, V gene, clone size, CDR3 DNA, CDR3 protein. The D gene is left open where the match is weak. Clone sizes are given selectively: once, few, many, or a class where the clone is expanded.

D: TRBD2
J: TRBJ2-1
length: 17
V: TRBV7-2
size: once
DNA: TGTGCCAGCAGCTTAAACCCCAAAGTAGCGGGAGATAATGAGCAGTTCTTC
CDR3: CASSLNPKVAGDNEQFF

D: NA
J: TRBJ1-6
length: 16
V: TRBV10-3
size: NA
DNA: TGTGCCATCAGTGTGCCCCTGAGCTCCTATAATTCACCCCTCCACTTT
CDR3: CAISVPLSSYNSPLHF

D: NA
J: TRBJ1-4
length: 13
V: TRBV7-3
size: NA
DNA: TGTGCCAGCAGCTTTGGACGGGGGGAAAAACTGTTTTTT
CDR3: CASSFGRGEKLFF

D: NA
J: TRBJ2-1
length: 14
V: TRBV4-2
size: NA
DNA: TGTGCCAGCAGCCAAGAATCCGGGAGTACGGAGCAGTTCTTC
CDR3: CASSQESGSTEQFF

D: TRBD2
J: TRBJ2-7
length: 15
V: TRBV19
size: NA
DNA: TGTGCCAGTAGTATAGGGTCTAGCGGATACTACGAGCAGTACTTC
CDR3: CASSIGSSGYYEQYF

D: NA
J: TRBJ2-7
length: 13
V: TRBV28
size: NA
DNA: TGTGCCAGCAGTTCTTCCCGGAGCCGCGAGCAGTACTTC
CDR3: CASSSSRSREQYF

D: TRBD1
J: TRBJ2-4
length: 16
V: TRBV7-2
size: NA
DNA: TGTGCCAGCAGCTTTGACAGGGGACTAGCCAAAAACATTCAGTACTTC
CDR3: CASSFDRGLAKNIQYF

D: NA
J: TRBJ2-1
length: 15
V: TRBV7-6
size: NA
DNA: TGTGCCAGCAGCTTAGGTCCGGGGGTCCTGTATGAGCAGTTCTTC
CDR3: CASSLGPGVLYEQFF

D: NA
J: TRBJ1-4
length: 14
V: TRBV7-9
size: NA
DNA: TGTGCCAGCAGCTTAGACGGCGTTAATGAAAAACTGTTTTTT
CDR3: CASSLDGVNEKLFF

D: NA
J: TRBJ2-4
length: 16
V: TRBV7-9
size: NA
DNA: TGTGCCAGCAGCGAGGGGGTGGCACTAGCCAAAAACATTCAGTACTTC
CDR3: CASSEGVALAKNIQYF

D: NA
J: TRBJ2-1
length: 12
V: TRBV6-5
size: NA
DNA: TGTGCCAGCAGCCCCCCTAATTATGAGCAGTTCTTC
CDR3: CASSPPNYEQFF

D: NA
J: TRBJ1-1
length: 12
V: TRBV19
size: once
DNA: TGTGCCAGTAACATGCCGGCCACTGAAGCTTTCTTT
CDR3: CASNMPATEAFF

D: TRBD2
J: TRBJ2-7
length: 14
V: TRBV7-9
size: NA
DNA: TGTGCCAGCAGCCCTGGGACGGGAGGCTACGAGCAGTACTTC
CDR3: CASSPGTGGYEQYF

D: TRBD2
J: TRBJ2-2
length: 16
V: TRBV7-2
size: NA
DNA: TGTGCCAGCAGCTTCTCTTCTAGCGGGAGTACCGGGGAGCTGTTTTTT
CDR3: CASSFSSSGSTGELFF

D: NA
J: TRBJ1-2
length: 12
V: TRBV5-5
size: once
DNA: TGTGCCAGCAGCTTGCGCGGGTATGGCTACACCTTC
CDR3: CASSLRGYGYTF

D: NA
J: TRBJ2-7
length: 15
V: TRBV2
size: NA
DNA: TGTGCCAGCAGTGAACGGGGTTTCTACGACTACGAGCAGTACTTC
CDR3: CASSERGFYDYEQYF

D: NA
J: TRBJ2-1
length: 13
V: TRBV2
size: NA
DNA: TGTGCCAGCAAAAAGAAAGGGGGCAATGAGCAGTTCTTC
CDR3: CASKKKGGNEQFF

D: NA
J: TRBJ1-5
length: 15
V: TRBV19
size: NA
DNA: TGTGCCAGTAGTATAGAAGGGAGTCGGGTTCAGCCCCAGCATTTT
CDR3: CASSIEGSRVQPQHF

D: TRBD2
J: TRBJ2-7
length: 15
V: TRBV30
size: NA
DNA: TGTGCCTGGAGTCTTGGCAGGGCGGGAGGCTACGAGCAGTACTTC
CDR3: CAWSLGRAGGYEQYF

D: NA
J: TRBJ2-2
length: 15
V: TRBV28
size: NA
DNA: TGTGCCAGCAGTCCCCGGGGTCCGAACACCGGGGAGCTGTTTTTT
CDR3: CASSPRGPNTGELFF

D: TRBD2
J: TRBJ2-7
length: 14
V: TRBV3-1/TRBV3-2
size: few
DNA: TGTGCCAGCGAGCTAAGCGGGAGGGCCTCCGAGCAGTACTTC
CDR3: CASELSGRASEQYF

D: TRBD2
J: TRBJ2-1
length: 20
V: TRBV27
size: NA
DNA: TGTGCCAGCAGTTTACTACCCGGGACTAGCGCCGAAGGGGCGGCAAATGAGCAGTTCTTC
CDR3: CASSLLPGTSAEGAANEQFF

D: NA
J: TRBJ2-2
length: 12
V: TRBV28
size: NA
DNA: TGTGCCAGCACCGTACACACCGGGGAGCTGTTTTTT
CDR3: CASTVHTGELFF

D: NA
J: TRBJ2-1
length: 17
V: TRBV9
size: NA
DNA: TGTGCCAGCAGCGGAGGGGGAGAAGGAAACGCCTACAATGAGCAGTTCTTC
CDR3: CASSGGGEGNAYNEQFF

D: NA
J: TRBJ1-1
length: 11
V: TRBV28
size: NA
DNA: TGTGCCACCTCCACAAGGACTGAAGCTTTCTTT
CDR3: CATSTRTEAFF

D: TRBD1
J: TRBJ1-4
length: 17
V: TRBV11-2
size: once
DNA: TGTGCCAGCAGCTTCGCTTCTTCCGGGACAGTTGGATCTATGCTGTTTTTT
CDR3: CASSFASSGTVGSMLFF

D: NA
J: TRBJ2-7
length: 11
V: TRBV5-1
size: NA
DNA: TGCGCCAGCAGCGGGAGTTACGAGCAGTACTTC
CDR3: CASSGSYEQYF

D: NA
J: TRBJ2-2
length: 15
V: TRBV11-3
size: NA
DNA: TGTGCCAGCAGCTTATCGGGGCAGGGGACCGGGGAGCTGTTTTTT
CDR3: CASSLSGQGTGELFF

D: NA
J: TRBJ2-1
length: 14
V: TRBV30
size: NA
DNA: TGTGCCTGGAGTGTACATGGGATCTACAATGAGCAGTTCTTC
CDR3: CAWSVHGIYNEQFF

D: NA
J: TRBJ1-5
length: 15
V: TRBV2
size: NA
DNA: TGTGCCAGCAGTGCACAGGGATTGGTCAATCAGCCCCAGCATTTT
CDR3: CASSAQGLVNQPQHF

D: NA
J: TRBJ2-7
length: 11
V: TRBV20-1
size: few
DNA: TGCAGTGCGCAGCGGACCTACGAGCAGTACTTC
CDR3: CSAQRTYEQYF

D: NA
J: TRBJ1-2
length: 14
V: TRBV2
size: NA
DNA: TGTGCCAGCTCCCCATCCGGGGTTGGCTATGGCTACACCTTC
CDR3: CASSPSGVGYGYTF

D: TRBD2
J: TRBJ2-7
length: 16
V: TRBV28
size: NA
DNA: TGTGCCAGCAGTTTCTCACTAGCGGGCCCCTCCTACGAGCAGTACTTC
CDR3: CASSFSLAGPSYEQYF

D: NA
J: TRBJ1-3
length: 13
V: TRBV29-1
size: NA
DNA: TGCAGCGTTCGAGGGAGGTTTGGAAACACCATATATTTT
CDR3: CSVRGRFGNTIYF

D: NA
J: TRBJ1-1
length: 8
V: TRBV27
size: NA
DNA: TGTGCCAGCGTAAAAGCTTTCTTT
CDR3: CASVKAFF

D: NA
J: TRBJ2-7
length: 15
V: TRBV28
size: NA
DNA: TGTGCCAGCAGTCCTCCCTCGACAGTCACCTACGAGCAGTACTTC
CDR3: CASSPPSTVTYEQYF

D: TRBD1
J: TRBJ2-3
length: 14
V: TRBV6-5
size: NA
DNA: TGTGCCAGCCAACAGGGGCTTGGCACAGATACGCAGTATTTT
CDR3: CASQQGLGTDTQYF

D: TRBD2
J: TRBJ2-2
length: 17
V: TRBV4-3
size: NA
DNA: TGCGCCAGCAGCCAGACCGGGACTAGCGGTTTTACCGGGGAGCTGTTTTTT
CDR3: CASSQTGTSGFTGELFF

D: TRBD1
J: TRBJ2-5
length: 15
V: TRBV27
size: NA
DNA: TGTGCCAGCAGTTCCGGGACAGGGGGCAGGGAGACCCAGTACTTC
CDR3: CASSSGTGGRETQYF

D: NA
J: TRBJ1-2
length: 14
V: TRBV7-2
size: NA
DNA: TGTGCCAGCAGCCCCGAACGGAGGGAAATTGGCTACACCTTC
CDR3: CASSPERREIGYTF

D: NA
J: TRBJ2-3
length: 16
V: TRBV3-1/TRBV3-2
size: NA
DNA: TGTGCCAGCAGCCAAGATATCCCAGGCCCCACAGATACGCAGTATTTT
CDR3: CASSQDIPGPTDTQYF

D: NA
J: TRBJ2-1
length: 15
V: TRBV5-1
size: NA
DNA: TGCGCCAGCAGCCCGGGACGGAGCTCCTACAATGAGCAGTTCTTC
CDR3: CASSPGRSSYNEQFF

D: NA
J: TRBJ2-3
length: 14
V: TRBV6-2/TRBV6-3
size: NA
DNA: TGTGCCAGCAGTCCCATGGTGGGGGCAGATACGCAGTATTTT
CDR3: CASSPMVGADTQYF

D: TRBD2
J: TRBJ2-5
length: 14
V: TRBV7-2
size: once
DNA: TGTGCCAGCAGCGGCGGACTAGCCTCAGAGACCCAGTACTTC
CDR3: CASSGGLASETQYF

D: NA
J: TRBJ1-3
length: 15
V: TRBV28
size: NA
DNA: TGTGCCAGCAGTTCCCCGAAGCCTTCTGGAAACACCATATATTTT
CDR3: CASSSPKPSGNTIYF

D: TRBD1
J: TRBJ2-7
length: 14
V: TRBV19
size: NA
DNA: TGTGCCAGTAGTACAGACAGGGGGTCCTACGAGCAGTACTTC
CDR3: CASSTDRGSYEQYF

D: TRBD1
J: TRBJ2-2
length: 13
V: TRBV11-3
size: few
DNA: TGTGCCAGCAGCCCTACAGGGGCCGGGGAGCTGTTTTTT
CDR3: CASSPTGAGELFF